This T cell receptor (beta chain) is from a study of control samples from healthy donors and cancer patients. The CDR3 runs to 13 residues. CDR1 is GTSNPN, CDR2 SVGIG, per germline (reference sequence). The ends were cut back, 5 bases at V and 2 bases at J, with 10 bases in the middle. Measured with immunoSEQ multiplex PCR; TCRdb has only the in-frame clones, and not every one. The table has around 75,000 clones, around 92% seen once; the top ten hold 5.5% to 6.5%. This TCR was recovered from an older woman in good health. Sequences were obtained from blood. The rearrangement uses TRBV30 and TRBJ1-3; a possible D gene is TRBD1 (5 bases). The CDR3 DNA follows: TGTGCCTGGGGGGCTCTTACTGGAAACACCATATATTTT. Residues: CAWGALTGNTIYF.